This TCR beta chain derives from a study of cytotoxic CD8 clonotypes in ibrutinib-treated CLL. For the study at large: The subjects consisted of eleven to twelve relapsed/refractory and roughly 14 treatment-naive individuals, with 17 IGHV unmutated.

The sample holds a few counts of this clone. Its antigen is currently unknown. In germline, CDR1 is SQVTM, CDR2 ANQGSEA. CDR3 length: 13 residues. Trimming removed 4 bases at V and 1 base at J, with 9 bases between. Overall study findings and caveats: The times at which samples were taken varied between sustained-remission and progressing patients. Contraction or stability on treatment was seen for public clonotypes, which were uncommon.

Produced via immunoSEQ multiplex PCR; TCRdb's table is partial and in-frame only. This table has about 200,000 clones, around 70% appearing once. This sequence originates from a human donor with chronic lymphocytic leukemia. The sample was PBMCs, taken after 12 months of ibrutinib treatment. The V call is TRBV29-1, the J call TRBJ2-3, with a tentative D call TRBD2 (6 bases). This CDR3 is CSVVASGTDTQYF. The CDR3 DNA reads as TGCAGCGTTGTGGCTAGCGGCACAGATACGCAGTATTTT.